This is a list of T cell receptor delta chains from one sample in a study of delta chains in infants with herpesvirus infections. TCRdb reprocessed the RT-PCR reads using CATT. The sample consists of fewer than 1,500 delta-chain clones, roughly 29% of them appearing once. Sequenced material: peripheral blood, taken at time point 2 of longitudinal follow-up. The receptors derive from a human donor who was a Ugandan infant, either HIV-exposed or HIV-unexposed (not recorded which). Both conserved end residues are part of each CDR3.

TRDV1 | CALGEVQGILNDDKLIF
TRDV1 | CALGELDLANWGILWATDKLIF
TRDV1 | CALGKEDDPPRDWGIRIYTDKLIF
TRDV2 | CACDSLGDTAQLFF
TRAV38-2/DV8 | CAYRVEGYWGGTDKLIF
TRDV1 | CALGDPSYLDSVLPRYKLIF
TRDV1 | CALGELGFLYWGPTAQLFF
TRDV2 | CACDSWGMKALIF
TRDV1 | CALGETARPTGGYKDTDKLIF
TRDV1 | CALGEVPPPTLETGGYVSAWDTRQMFF
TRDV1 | CALGKEYGVAIWEFLLGDLHTDKLIF
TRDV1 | CALGVAFLRLPHWGGTDKLIF
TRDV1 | CALGELAEMAPTDKLIF
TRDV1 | CALGEQGQAGGPYLPPLTAQLFF
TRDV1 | CALTTFDFLRADKLIF
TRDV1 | CALGEIISTSRGDKLIF
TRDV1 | CALGELASSNLTPKYTDKLIF
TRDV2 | CACDTGGRPRDKLIF
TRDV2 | CACDTGGYGSWDTRQMFF
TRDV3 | CALELDITRLGEVTDKLIF
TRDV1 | CALGELWALLGVYTDKLIF
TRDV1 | CALLSPRGLPNGDWGILGADTDKLIF
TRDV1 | CALGEFGPIYKLIF
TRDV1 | CALGTQGGGSFGGYQRAYTDKLIF
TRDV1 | CALGARYWGTTKYTDKLIF
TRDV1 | CALGECPWGQDADKLIF
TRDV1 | CALGEAEGDNSWDTRQMFF
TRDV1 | CALGEPRPIIF
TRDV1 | CALGEGAKGFDKLIF
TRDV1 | CALGEAPGLPAGDTQYTDKLIF
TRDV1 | CALGGHPSPFWGIRWTDKLIF
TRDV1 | CALGELRLFWTGVLPDKLIF
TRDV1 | CALGELWGLLGIYTDKLIF
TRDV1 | CALGELIPTTGGYETDKLIF
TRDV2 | CACDTVLGARSGSQLFF
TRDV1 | CALGLHLPPWVSGDLVGSFLTAQLFF
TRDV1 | CALGEQPSFPLLLSGPDKLIF
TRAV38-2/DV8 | CAYRSATFWYVVPWGIPYTDKLIF
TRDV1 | CALGELSPLDLPDKLIF
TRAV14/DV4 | CALSEARPTRVGDKLIF